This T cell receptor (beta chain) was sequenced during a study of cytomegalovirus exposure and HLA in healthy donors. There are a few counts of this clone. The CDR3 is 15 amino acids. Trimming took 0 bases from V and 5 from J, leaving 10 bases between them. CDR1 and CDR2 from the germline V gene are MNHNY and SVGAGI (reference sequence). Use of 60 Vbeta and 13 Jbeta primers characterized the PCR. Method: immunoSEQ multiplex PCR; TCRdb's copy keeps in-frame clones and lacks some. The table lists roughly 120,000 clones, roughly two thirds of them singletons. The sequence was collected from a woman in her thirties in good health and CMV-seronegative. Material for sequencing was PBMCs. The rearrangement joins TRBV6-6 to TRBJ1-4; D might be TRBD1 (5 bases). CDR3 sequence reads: CASSYSGGANEKLFF. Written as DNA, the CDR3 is TGTGCCAGCAGTTACTCGGGTGGGGCAAATGAAAAACTGTTTTTT.